This T cell receptor beta chain was documented in a study of CD8+ T cells in alopecia areata. V was pared by 4 bases and J by 8 bases, with 8 bases between. The CDR3 is 12 amino acids. Looked up from germline, CDR1 is SEHNR and CDR2 is FQNEAQ (reference sequence). The sequencing template was cDNA reverse transcribed from extracted RNA. Some clones are missing from TCRdb's copy, which holds only in-frame ones; the method was immunoSEQ multiplex PCR. The sample yields around 150,000 clones, about three fifths seen once. Material: CD8+ T cells sorted from blood. This chain links TRBV7-9 with TRBJ1-4; D may be TRBD1 (5 bases). This clonotype originated in a human donor in good health. The CDR3 protein is CASSSGREKLFF. In nucleotides, the CDR3 is TGTGCCAGCAGCTCGGGACGGGAAAAACTGTTTTTT.